Listed below are T cell receptor beta chains from one sample, sequenced in a study of T cell responses to AZD1222 COVID-19 vaccine. Using immunoSEQ multiplex PCR, the repertoire was profiled, and TCRdb retains in-frame clones only, with some absent. The sample consists of around 100,000 clones, 85% to 90% of them appearing once. Sequencing used peripheral blood, obtained on day 0 of AZD1222 vaccination. These receptor sequences come from an adult in good health. CDR3s include the opening cysteine and the closing phenylalanine or tryptophan. D genes are given only for firm matches. Size is stated for part of the rows, as once, few or many counts, or as a class when the clone is expanded.

size: .; J: TRBJ1-2; V: TRBV10-3; D: TRBD1; DNA: TGTGCCATCAGTGAAGGGACAGGGGGCTTTGGCTACACCTTC; CDR3: CAISEGTGGFGYTF
size: .; J: TRBJ2-7; V: TRBV27; D: TRBD1; DNA: TGTGCCAGCAGACAACAGGGGGCGTACCACGAGCAGTACTTC; CDR3: CASRQQGAYHEQYF
size: once; J: TRBJ1-3; V: TRBV9; D: .; DNA: TGTGCCAGCAGCGTAGAAGGCGCGTGGACAGCGACCTCTGGAAACACCATATATTTT; CDR3: CASSVEGAWTATSGNTIYF
size: once; J: TRBJ2-7; V: TRBV2; D: TRBD2; DNA: TGTGCCAGCAGCAGAAGCGGGAGTTTCCACGAGCAGTACTTC; CDR3: CASSRSGSFHEQYF
size: .; J: TRBJ2-1; V: TRBV4-1; D: TRBD2; DNA: TGCGCCAGCAGCCAACGGGAGTTGGGGGAGGGTGAGCAGTTCTTC; CDR3: CASSQRELGEGEQFF
size: .; J: TRBJ2-7; V: TRBV4-1; D: .; DNA: TGCGCCAGCAGCCCCCCGGGGAGGTCGGTTACCTACGAGCAGTACTTC; CDR3: CASSPPGRSVTYEQYF
size: .; J: TRBJ1-5; V: TRBV18; D: .; DNA: TGTGCCAGCTCACCAGCCAGGGATCAGCCCCAGCATTTT; CDR3: CASSPARDQPQHF
size: once; J: TRBJ1-2; V: TRBV11-3; D: .; DNA: TGTGCCAGCAGCCTCAGGGCCGACTATGGCTACACCTTC; CDR3: CASSLRADYGYTF
size: .; J: TRBJ2-3; V: TRBV11-3; D: .; DNA: TGTGCCAGCAGCTTGTTTTACGAAGCAACCCCCACAGATACGCAGTATTTT; CDR3: CASSLFYEATPTDTQYF
size: .; J: TRBJ1-2; V: TRBV25-1; D: .; DNA: TGTGCCAGCAGTGAACAGGGAGCGGTTGGTGGCTACACCTTC; CDR3: CASSEQGAVGGYTF
size: .; J: TRBJ2-7; V: TRBV5-4; D: .; DNA: TGTGCCAGCAGCTTACAGGGCCTCGACGAGCAGTACTTC; CDR3: CASSLQGLDEQYF
size: .; J: TRBJ2-7; V: TRBV10-2; D: .; DNA: TGCGCCACCGCCGGGACTTCAGGCTACGAGCAGTACTTC; CDR3: CATAGTSGYEQYF
size: .; J: TRBJ2-2; V: TRBV13; D: TRBD2; DNA: TGTGCCAGCAGCTTAGTCTCGCGACTAGCGAGTTACCGAAACACCGGGGAGCTGTTTTTT; CDR3: CASSLVSRLASYRNTGELFF
size: .; J: TRBJ2-3; V: TRBV18; D: .; DNA: TGTGCCAGCTCACCGGGGGCAGGCACAGATACGCAGTATTTT; CDR3: CASSPGAGTDTQYF
size: .; J: TRBJ2-5; V: TRBV5-4; D: .; DNA: TGTGCCAGCAGCTTGGGTTCCGGCGCGCGGGAGACCCAGTACTTC; CDR3: CASSLGSGARETQYF
size: .; J: TRBJ2-3; V: TRBV3-1/TRBV3-2; D: .; DNA: TGTGCCAGCAGCCCTCGAGTAGGAGGGAGCACAGATACGCAGTATTTT; CDR3: CASSPRVGGSTDTQYF